A single sample gave rise to the 2 T cell receptor beta chains below, sequenced in a study of early T cells in non-severe SARS-CoV-2 infection. TCRdb re-analysed the 5' RACE reads in MiXCR, keeping a single row per CDR3 protein. The sample lists 35,000 to 50,000 distinct CDR3 sequences; 6% to 7.5% were seen once. The sample taken for sequencing was whole blood. The receptors derive from an adult who was a healthcare worker with PCR-confirmed SARS-CoV-2 infection or an uninfected control (not recorded which).

This clonotype showed up many times. The chain combines TRBV6-1 with TRBJ2-3; D might be TRBD2 (6 bases). The CDR3 has 15 residues. V dropped 4 bases and J dropped 0 bases, with 11 bases sitting between them. In germline, CDR1 is MNHNS, CDR2 SASEGT. CDR3 nucleotides: TGTGCCAGCAGTGCCGGACTACCTAGCACAGATACGCAGTATTTT. Its translation: CASSAGLPSTDTQYF.

This clonotype was seen ten or more times. The CDR3 DNA sequence: TGCAGCGTTGCGTGGGAGACCCAGTACTTC. As protein: CSVAWETQYF. The rearrangement links TRBV29-1 to TRBJ2-5; D ambiguous. The V gene lost 4 bases and the J gene lost 5 bases, with 5 bases spanning the gap. Germline assignment: CDR1 SQVTM and CDR2 ANQGSEA. The CDR3 has 10 amino acids.